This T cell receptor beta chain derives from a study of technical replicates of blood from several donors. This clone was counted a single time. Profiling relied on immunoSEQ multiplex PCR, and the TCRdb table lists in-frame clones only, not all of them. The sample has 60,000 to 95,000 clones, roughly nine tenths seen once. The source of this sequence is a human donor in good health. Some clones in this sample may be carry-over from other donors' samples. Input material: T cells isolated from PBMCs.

The CDR3 loop reads CASSHETGGAYGYTF. CDR3 bases: TGCGCCAGCAGCCACGAGACAGGGGGCGCCTATGGCTACACCTTC. The chain carries TRBV4-1 and TRBJ1-2; 10 nucleotides agree with TRBD1. The ends lost 3 bases at V and 4 bases at J; junction bases unmatched: 5. Germline CDR1 is MGHRA and CDR2 is YSYEKL. The CDR3 consists of 15 residues.